This T cell receptor (beta chain) was sequenced in a study of blood T cell repertoires in COVID-19 (dated by TCRdb to about 2020). Notes on the research overall: Samples from collaborators originated in the United States, Italy and Spain and spanned both the acute and convalescent phases of COVID-19. The prospective study material was composed of cDNA or gDNA derived from T cells, B-cell-depleted T cells, or PBMCs. Deeply sampled blood TCRbeta repertoires from subjects exposed to, actively infected with, or recovered from COVID-19 were included in the dataset. A freely available public database, intended as a resource for researchers studying the immune response to SARS-CoV-2, is where the repertoires were released. Samples were obtained from the ongoing ImmuneRACE study (first 160 participants) and from some 1,300 subjects provided by 6 global collaborators. A de-identified subject ID, COVID-19 status, age in years and sex were almost always included in the sample metadata. HLA class I and class II types, where available, came from metadata supplied by the sample provider rather than from assay-based typing. What the research found in general, with its limitations: How much clinical and demographic metadata was included differed by source and by participant, and the metadata was provided uncurated.

Participants in the prospective study were aged roughly 18 to 95 years, lived in 20 to 30 United States geographic areas, and enrolled through a virtual design. In the prospective study, cohorts were assigned on the basis of participant-reported clinical history obtained from a screening survey and a study questionnaire. Exposed participants were defined as having been in contact with someone with a PCR-confirmed or clinician-diagnosed COVID-19 case within 2 weeks of study entry. In the prospective study, mobile phlebotomists collected whole blood, serum and a nasopharyngeal or oropharyngeal swab from each participant. Participants in the prospective study had the option to provide additional blood draws and questionnaires over a roughly two-month period. Prospective study blood samples were shipped either frozen or at room temperature before DNA extraction. TCRbeta CDR3 regions were amplified from genomic DNA by means of the immunoSEQ Assay, a bias-controlled multiplex PCR. The source study handled its data this way. Nucleated cell counts per sample were estimated from amplification of reference gene primers within the assay. To quantify the absolute abundance of each unique TCRbeta CDR3 rearrangement, sequence reads were collapsed and filtered. Productive Simpson clonality was computed per sample as the square root of Simpson's diversity index over productive rearrangements. In TCRdb, the immuneACCESS table is reduced to in-frame sequences with V and J assigned. These tables do not hold every clone; where another copy was compared, an unresolved V gene accounts for under half, and the others remain unexplained. Clonal size and the V and J genes are those of that table, whereas D and trimming came from the DNA. In all, the sample holds roughly 270,000 clones, and around 83% of those were seen once. In total, the top ten clones hold approximately 5% of the sample.

Worth noting for this clone: What this receptor recognizes is not known. Per-base quality was not reported, and no clone a single base away is much larger than it.

From a lookup of the germline V gene, CDR1 and CDR2 are SGHAT and FQNNGV. Germline trimming: 1 base from V, 0 bases from J; junction bases outside gene matches: 5. Inclusive of the bounding cysteine and phenylalanine, the CDR3 is 16 residues long. Just the 48-base CDR3 DNA is kept, in frame starting at base 1. The sequence was obtained from a man in his forties who had been exposed to COVID-19. Material: PBMCs or T cells enriched from blood (not recorded which). The chain employs TRBV11-2 and TRBJ2-7; TRBD1 fits 8 bases in the junction. Here the CDR3 is given as CASSLGRDRNSYEQYF. In nucleotide form, the sequence is TGTGCCAGCAGCTTAGGTAGGGACAGGAACTCCTACGAGCAGTACTTC.